This record covers a single T cell receptor beta chain. The data were taken from a study of blood T cell repertoires in COVID-19. In the study overall: Sample material is recorded as cDNA or gDNA derived from T cells, B-cell-depleted T cells, or PBMCs.

The germline V gene encodes CDR1 MNHNY and CDR2 SVGAGI (reference sequence). Trimming cost V 6 bases and J 6 bases; bases outside gene matches: 10. The CDR3 contains 14 residues. In the study's own analysis: Using reference gene primer amplification, nucleated cell counts were estimated. Clones were read by immunoSEQ multiplex PCR, and TCRdb kept only the in-frame ones, dropping some. The DNA gave D and trimming, while V, J and clone size come from that table. This sample has about 98,000 clones; about 80% occur once, and the top ten carry roughly 4.1%. Material for sequencing was peripheral blood. The chain employs TRBV6-6 and TRBJ1-1, with 7 positions matching TRBD1. The receptor was isolated from a man aged 55 to 70 with acute or convalescent COVID-19. CDR3 coding DNA: TGTGCCAGCAGAGGAGGACAGGAGGTCTCTGAAGCTTTCTTT. Translated, it gives CASRGGQEVSEAFF.